The 23 T cell receptor beta chains in this list originate from one sample, sequenced in a study of blood T cell repertoires in COVID-19. Only in-frame clones appear in the TCRdb table, and some are missing; sequencing was by immunoSEQ multiplex PCR. The repertoire holds tens of thousands of clones, with approximately 80% as singletons. The material sequenced was peripheral blood. The source is a man aged 55 to 69 with COVID-19, enrolled during active disease.

The CDR3 DNA is TGTGCCAGCAGTTTACGTGGGCTCCAGCCCCAGCATTTT. Residues: CASSLRGLQPQHF. The chain is built from TRBV28 and TRBJ1-5; D gene unclear. The germline V and J ends were trimmed by 2 bases and 7 bases, with 9 bases remaining between them. CDR1 and CDR2 (germline): MDHEN, SYDVKM. The CDR3 length is 13 residues.

This clone came up a few times. J is TRBJ1-5 and V is TRBV27; D is possibly TRBD1 (6 bases). Looked up from germline, CDR1 is MNHEY and CDR2 is SMNVEV (reference sequence). The V and J ends lost 10 bases and 0 bases respectively, with 13 bases between them. CDR3 length equals 14 residues. The CDR3 is CATADSHSNQPQHF. In nucleotides, the CDR3 is TGTGCCACTGCGGACAGCCATAGCAATCAGCCCCAGCATTTT.

This clone was counted a few times. CDR3 in amino acids: CASSINQPQHF. The CDR3 DNA reads TGTGCCAGCAGCATCAATCAGCCCCAGCATTTT. The J gene is TRBJ1-5, the V gene TRBV12-3 or TRBV12-4; no clear D. V was shortened by 6 bases and J by 3 bases, with 3 bases between the two germline ends. The CDR3 spans 11 residues.

This chain uses TRBV25-1 with TRBJ2-1; 7 bases align to TRBD1. This CDR3 has 15 residues. Germline trimming cut 5 bases from V and 0 bases from J; bases unmatched to any gene: 4. Germline V CDR1 and CDR2: MGHDK, SYGVNS. The CDR3 DNA sequence: TGTGCCAGCAGTCCGGGGACAGTCTCCTACAATGAGCAGTTCTTC. Amino acids: CASSPGTVSYNEQFF.

The rearrangement links TRBV10-3 to TRBJ2-7; 7 bases agree with TRBD1. The CDR3 contains 13 residues. Germline CDR1 and CDR2: ENHRY and SYGVKD. Unmatched junction bases numbered 2, after V lost 4 bases and J lost 2 bases. This chain's CDR3 is CAISGGGAYEQYF. CDR3 in DNA: TGTGCCATCAGTGGAGGGGGCGCCTACGAGCAGTACTTC.

The chain recombines TRBV21-1 with TRBJ2-2; the table gives TRBD1 as D, unverified against the DNA. TRBV21-1 is noted as a pseudogene. CDR3 length: 15 residues. In DNA form, the CDR3 reads TGTGCCAGCAGCAAAAGAGGACACTGCTGGAGGGAGCTGTTTTTT. Protein product: CASSKRGHCWRELFF.

This clone was seen more than once but under ten times. CDR3 nucleotides: TGTGCCAGCAGCATGGGGACTAGCGGTTACGAGCAGTACTTC. Translated, it gives CASSMGTSGYEQYF. This rearrangement joins TRBV5-6 to TRBJ2-7, with TRBD2 identical over 11 bases. Per the germline V gene, CDR1 is SGHDT and CDR2 is YYEEEE. Losses at the gene ends were 4 bases for V and 4 bases for J; bases not matched to a gene: 4. This CDR3 region has 14 residues.

The chain employs TRBV27 and TRBJ2-7; possible D gene TRBD2, 6 bases. The germline V gene has CDR1 MNHEY and CDR2 SMNVEV (reference sequence). This CDR3 is built from 14 residues. V lost 5 bases, J lost 5 bases, and 16 bases lay in between. The CDR3 DNA is TGTGCCAGCAGTGCAGTGGCAGGGAGGCACGAGCAGTACTTC. It codes for CASSAVAGRHEQYF.

This clone turned up a few times. This chain connects TRBV7-2 to TRBJ1-5; weak D call: TRBD1 (5 bases). CDR1 and CDR2 from the germline V gene are SGHTA and FQGNSA. The length of the CDR3 is 14 residues. V was shortened by 2 bases and J by 7 bases, with 12 bases between the two germline ends. CDR3 sequence: CASSLHSGGQPQHF. DNA of the CDR3: TGTGCCAGCAGCTTACATTCTGGGGGGCAGCCCCAGCATTTT.

V gene TRBV6-6 combines with J gene TRBJ2-2, with D maybe TRBD1 (6 bases). Trimming shortened V by 7 bases and J by 0 bases, and 15 bases separated the two germline ends. The CDR3 consists of 16 residues. From germline, CDR1 is MNHNY and CDR2 SVGAGI (reference sequence). The CDR3 DNA follows: TGTGCCAGCACCAAGCTACAGGGTACGAACACCGGGGAGCTGTTTTTT. Translating it yields CASTKLQGTNTGELFF.

The chain uses TRBV18 and TRBJ1-3; no firm D call. The V and J ends lost 0 bases and 4 bases respectively, with 10 bases between them. CDR1 and CDR2 (germline): KGHSH, LQKENI. This CDR3 has 15 residues. CDR3 residues: CASSPPRAYGNTIYF. The CDR3 DNA reads TGTGCCAGCTCACCACCGAGGGCCTACGGAAACACCATATATTTT.

The V call is TRBV7-9, the J call TRBJ1-1; 7 positions match TRBD1. V was clipped by 2 bases and J by 3 bases; unmatched bases: 12. Germline-derived CDR1 and CDR2 are SEHNR and FQNEAQ (reference sequence). The CDR3 spans 17 residues. Written as DNA, the CDR3 is TGTGCCAGCAGCTTAAAGCCCCCAAGGGACAGACACACTGAAGCTTTCTTT. Its translation is CASSLKPPRDRHTEAFF.

J is TRBJ1-2 and V is TRBV28; 7 bases are a match to TRBD1. Trimming took 5 bases from V and 8 from J; bases not matched to a gene: 11. The CDR3 extends over 14 amino acids. The germline V gene encodes CDR1 MDHEN and CDR2 SYDVKM. CDR3 residues: CASSTDRDFPGYTF. CDR3 DNA: TGTGCCAGCAGTACCGACAGGGACTTTCCGGGCTACACCTTC.

CDR3 sequence reads: CASSFSLADLRSYEQYF. CDR3 nucleotides: TGTGCCAGCAGTTTTTCTCTAGCGGACCTACGATCCTACGAGCAGTACTTC. This rearrangement joins TRBV28 to TRBJ2-7; 7 positions agree with TRBD2. V lost 3 bases, J lost 1 base, and 12 bases stayed unmatched. The CDR3 contains 17 residues. Germline V gives CDR1 MDHEN, CDR2 SYDVKM.

This clone appeared a single time. The chain joins TRBV27 to TRBJ2-7, with TRBD1 matching 8 bases. V was clipped by 6 bases and J by 4 bases; unmatched bases: 8. The CDR3 spans 14 residues. CDR1 and CDR2 from the germline V gene are MNHEY and SMNVEV (reference sequence). The CDR3 reads CASRWGTGVYEQYF. DNA for the CDR3: TGTGCCAGCAGATGGGGGACAGGAGTTTACGAGCAGTACTTC.

The V gene is TRBV27, the J gene TRBJ2-7, with 7 positions matching TRBD2. The CDR3 covers 13 residues. CDR1 and CDR2 from the germline V gene are MNHEY and SMNVEV (reference sequence). The trim removed 6 bases at V and 2 bases at J, leaving 4 bases unmatched. The CDR3 sequence is CASSPSGAYEQYF. In nucleotides, the CDR3 is TGTGCCAGCAGCCCCAGCGGGGCCTACGAGCAGTACTTC.

The J gene is TRBJ1-5, the V gene TRBV3-1 (or the pseudogene TRBV3-2); D may be TRBD1 (5 bases). This CDR3 contains 14 residues. Per germline, CDR1 LGHDT and CDR2 YNNKEL (reference sequence). Trimming pared 1 base from V and 7 bases from J, leaving 11 bases between. The CDR3 protein is CASSQVQGRQPQHF. In DNA form, the CDR3 reads TGTGCCAGCAGCCAAGTGCAGGGTCGACAGCCCCAGCATTTT.

V gene TRBV7-3 combines with J gene TRBJ1-6; 7 bases line up with TRBD1. The V gene's germline CDR1 is SGHTA and CDR2 FQGTGA. The CDR3 extends over 13 amino acids. The junction had 2 bases not matched to a gene; V was cut back by 5 bases and J by 7 bases. CDR3 loop: CASSQTGNSPLHF. The DNA of the CDR3 is TGTGCCAGCAGCCAGACAGGGAATTCACCCCTCCACTTT.

This chain connects TRBV19 to TRBJ1-3; 8 positions match TRBD1. The germline V gene has CDR1 LNHDA and CDR2 SQIVND (reference sequence). The V gene end was trimmed by 4 bases and the J gene end by 2 bases; junction bases not matched to a gene: 10. This CDR3 is built from 17 residues. CDR3 sequence (DNA): TGTGCCAGTAGTACGCAAGGACAGGGATTGACTGGAAACACCATATATTTT. Protein: CASSTQGQGLTGNTIYF.

This clone was seen just once. The CDR3 nucleotides are TGTGCCAGCAGCGCGCCGCAGGGGAAGCATGAAAAACTGTTTTTT. It codes for CASSAPQGKHEKLFF. The rearrangement links TRBV7-9 to TRBJ1-4; D possibly corresponds to TRBD1 (6 bases). Germline-derived CDR1 and CDR2 are SEHNR and FQNEAQ (reference sequence). The CDR3 is 15 residues long. Trimming removed 5 bases at V and 6 bases at J, with 16 bases between.

This sequence joins TRBV5-1 and TRBJ2-5, with D possibly TRBD2 on 6 matching bases. This CDR3 has 13 residues. The germline V and J ends were trimmed by 1 base and 2 bases, with 6 bases remaining between them. The germline V gene has CDR1 SGHRS and CDR2 YFSETQ. The CDR3 coding sequence is TGCGCCAGCAGCTTGAGCGGGCAAGAGACCCAGTACTTC. It encodes CASSLSGQETQYF.

The rearrangement joins TRBV18 to TRBJ1-2; a possible D gene is TRBD1 (6 bases). The germline V and J ends were trimmed by 6 bases and 2 bases, with 13 bases remaining between them. Germline V lookup: CDR1 KGHSH, CDR2 LQKENI. CDR3 size: 14 residues. CDR3 region: CASSYDQGNYGYTF. The CDR3 DNA sequence: TGTGCCAGCTCGTACGATCAGGGGAACTATGGCTACACCTTC.

This rearrangement joins TRBV25-1 to TRBJ2-1, with TRBD1 as a possible D gene (6 bases). The ends were cut back, 6 bases at V and 9 bases at J, with 15 bases in the middle. The CDR3 runs 13 residues. Germline values: CDR1 MGHDK, CDR2 SYGVNS. CDR3 DNA: TGTGCCAGCAGGTGGGGTGGGGGCCGTGAGCAGTTCTTC. This sequence encodes CASRWGGGREQFF.